This T cell receptor (beta chain) is drawn from a study of blood T cell repertoires in COVID-19. About the research overall: From the United States, Italy and Spain came samples of acute and convalescent COVID-19.

Data came from immunoSEQ multiplex PCR; TCRdb stores just in-frame clones and leaves some out. The repertoire holds some 170,000 clones, with around 83% as singletons. This clone was seen only a few times. Trimming stripped 3 bases from V and 8 bases from J, with 13 bases between. The CDR3 spans 13 residues. Germline CDR1 and CDR2: DFQATT and SNEGSKA (reference sequence). The chain couples TRBV20-1 to TRBJ1-4, with D possibly matching TRBD1 (6 bases). The receptor was derived from a man in his fifties who had recovered from COVID-19. Sequencing was carried out using PBMCs or T cells enriched from blood (not recorded which). CDR3 bases: TGCAGTGCTAGTCTGGGGGCTCGGGAAAAACTGTTTTTT. Translating it yields CSASLGAREKLFF.